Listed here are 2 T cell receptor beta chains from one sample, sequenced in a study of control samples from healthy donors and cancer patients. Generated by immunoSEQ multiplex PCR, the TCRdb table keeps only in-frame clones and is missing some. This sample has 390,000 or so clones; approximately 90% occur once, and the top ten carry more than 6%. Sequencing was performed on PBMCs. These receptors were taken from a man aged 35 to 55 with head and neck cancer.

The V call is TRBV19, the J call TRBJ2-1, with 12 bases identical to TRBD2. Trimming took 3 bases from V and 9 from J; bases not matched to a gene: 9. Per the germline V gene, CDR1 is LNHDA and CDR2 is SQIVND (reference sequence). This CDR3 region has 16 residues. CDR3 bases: TGTGCCAGTAGTATGCAGGCGACTAGCGGGAGTTTTGAGCAGTTCTTC. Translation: CASSMQATSGSFEQFF.

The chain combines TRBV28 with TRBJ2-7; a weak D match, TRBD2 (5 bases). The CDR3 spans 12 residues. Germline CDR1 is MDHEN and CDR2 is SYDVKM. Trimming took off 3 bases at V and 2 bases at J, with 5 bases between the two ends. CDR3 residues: CASSFGAYEQYF. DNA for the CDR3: TGTGCCAGCAGTTTCGGGGCCTACGAGCAGTACTTC.